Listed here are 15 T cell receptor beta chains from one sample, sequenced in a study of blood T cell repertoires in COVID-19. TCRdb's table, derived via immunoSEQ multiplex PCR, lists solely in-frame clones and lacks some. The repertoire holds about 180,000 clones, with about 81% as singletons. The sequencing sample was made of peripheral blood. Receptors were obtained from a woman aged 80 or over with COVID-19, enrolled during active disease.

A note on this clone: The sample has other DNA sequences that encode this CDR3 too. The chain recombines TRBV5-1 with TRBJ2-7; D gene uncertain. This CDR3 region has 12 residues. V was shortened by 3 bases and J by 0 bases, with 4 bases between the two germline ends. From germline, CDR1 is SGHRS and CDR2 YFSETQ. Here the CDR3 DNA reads TGCGCCAGCAGCTCGAGCTCCTACGAGCAGTACTTC. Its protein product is CASSSSSYEQYF. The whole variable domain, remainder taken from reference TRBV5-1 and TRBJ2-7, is KAGVTQTPRYLIKTRGQQVTLSCSPISGHRSVSWYQQTPGQGLQFLFEYFSETQRNKGNFPGRFSGRQFSNSRSEMNVSTLELGDSALYLCASSSSSYEQYFGPGTRLTVT.

The CDR3, as DNA: TGTGCCAGCAGCCTCGGCCAGGGGCTGTACTATGGCTACACCTTC. Translated, it gives CASSLGQGLYYGYTF. V and J are TRBV5-6 and TRBJ1-2, with D tentatively TRBD1 (6 bases). This CDR3 is built from 15 residues. The germline V gene has CDR1 SGHDT and CDR2 YYEEEE. Trimming removed 4 bases from V and 3 bases from J, with 16 bases in between.

The CDR3 nucleotides are TGTGCCAGTCAAACCCAGCAGGGGAGCGAGCAGTACTTC. This gives the protein CASQTQQGSEQYF. The J gene is TRBJ2-7, the V gene TRBV28, with a weak D call TRBD1 (6 bases). V shed 9 bases and J shed 6 bases, with 18 bases lying between them. Germline V gene data show CDR1 as MDHEN and CDR2 as SYDVKM. The CDR3 spans 13 residues.

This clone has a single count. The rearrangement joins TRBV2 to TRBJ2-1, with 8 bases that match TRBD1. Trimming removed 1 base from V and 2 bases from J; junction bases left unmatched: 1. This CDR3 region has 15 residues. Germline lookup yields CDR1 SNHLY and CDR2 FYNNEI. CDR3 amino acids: CASSEVDRAYNEQFF. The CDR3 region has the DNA TGTGCCAGCAGTGAAGTGGACAGGGCCTACAATGAGCAGTTCTTC. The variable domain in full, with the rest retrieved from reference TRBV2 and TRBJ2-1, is EPEVTQTPSHQVTQMGQEVILRCVPISNHLYFYWYRQILGQKVEFLVSFYNNEISEKSEIFDDQFSVERPDGSNFTLKIRSTKLEDSAMYFCASSEVDRAYNEQFFGPGTRLTVL.

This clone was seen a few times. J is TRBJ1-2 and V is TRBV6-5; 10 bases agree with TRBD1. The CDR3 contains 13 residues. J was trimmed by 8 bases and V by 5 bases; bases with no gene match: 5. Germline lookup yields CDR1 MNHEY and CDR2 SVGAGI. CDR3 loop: CASSRDRGGGYTF. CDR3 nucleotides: TGTGCCAGCAGTAGGGACAGGGGTGGCGGCTACACCTTC.

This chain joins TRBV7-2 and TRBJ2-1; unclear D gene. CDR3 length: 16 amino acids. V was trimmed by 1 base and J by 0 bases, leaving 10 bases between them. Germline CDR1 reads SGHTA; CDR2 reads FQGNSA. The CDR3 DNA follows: TGTGCCAGCAGCTTAGTGTTTGGTAGCTCCTACAATGAGCAGTTCTTC. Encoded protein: CASSLVFGSSYNEQFF.

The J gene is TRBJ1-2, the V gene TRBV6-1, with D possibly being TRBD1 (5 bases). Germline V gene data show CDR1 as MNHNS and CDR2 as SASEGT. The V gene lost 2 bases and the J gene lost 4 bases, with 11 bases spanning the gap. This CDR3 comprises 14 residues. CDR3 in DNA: TGTGCCAGCAGTGAATCGGCAGGGCCCTATGGCTACACCTTC. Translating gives CASSESAGPYGYTF.

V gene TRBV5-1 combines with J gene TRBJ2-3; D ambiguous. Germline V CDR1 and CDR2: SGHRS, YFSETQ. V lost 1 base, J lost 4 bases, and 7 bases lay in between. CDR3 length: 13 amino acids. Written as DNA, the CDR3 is TGCGCCAGCAGCTTGATTACGGCAGATACGCAGTATTTT. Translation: CASSLITADTQYF.

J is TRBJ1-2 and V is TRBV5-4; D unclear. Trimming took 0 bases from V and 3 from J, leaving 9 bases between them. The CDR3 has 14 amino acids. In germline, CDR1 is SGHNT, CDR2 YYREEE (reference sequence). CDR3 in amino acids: CASSLEPRYYGYTF. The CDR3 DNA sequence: TGTGCCAGCAGCTTGGAACCGAGATACTATGGCTACACCTTC.

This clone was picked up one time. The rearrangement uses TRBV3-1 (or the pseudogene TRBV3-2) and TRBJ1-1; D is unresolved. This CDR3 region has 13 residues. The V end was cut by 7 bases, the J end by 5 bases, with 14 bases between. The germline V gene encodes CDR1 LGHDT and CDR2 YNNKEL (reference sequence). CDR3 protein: CASTWTTGTEAFF. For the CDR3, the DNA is TGTGCCAGCACCTGGACCACGGGGACTGAAGCTTTCTTT.

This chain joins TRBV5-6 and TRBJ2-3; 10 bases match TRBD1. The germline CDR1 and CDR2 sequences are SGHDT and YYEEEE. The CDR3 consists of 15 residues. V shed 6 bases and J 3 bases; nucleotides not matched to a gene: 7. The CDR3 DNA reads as TGTGCCAGCAACCGCCGGGACAGGGGTACAGATACGCAGTATTTT. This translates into CASNRRDRGTDTQYF.

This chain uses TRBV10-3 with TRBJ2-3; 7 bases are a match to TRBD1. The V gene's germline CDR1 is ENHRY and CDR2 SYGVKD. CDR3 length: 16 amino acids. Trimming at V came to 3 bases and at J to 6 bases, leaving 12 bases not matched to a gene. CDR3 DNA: TGTGCCATCAGTGAAGGGGGCAGGGTCCAGGTTGATACGCAGTATTTT. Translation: CAISEGGRVQVDTQYF.

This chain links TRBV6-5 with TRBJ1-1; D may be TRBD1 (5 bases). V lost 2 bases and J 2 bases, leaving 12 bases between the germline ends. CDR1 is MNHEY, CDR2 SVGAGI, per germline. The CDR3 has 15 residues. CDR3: CASSYDSIFNTEAFF. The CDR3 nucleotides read TGTGCCAGCAGTTACGACAGCATCTTCAACACTGAAGCTTTCTTT.

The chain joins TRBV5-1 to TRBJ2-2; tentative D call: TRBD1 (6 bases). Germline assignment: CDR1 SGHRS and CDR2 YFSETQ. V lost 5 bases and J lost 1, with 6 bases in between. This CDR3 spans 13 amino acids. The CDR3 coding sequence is TGCGCCAGCAGACAGGGGAACACCGGGGAGCTGTTTTTT. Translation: CASRQGNTGELFF.

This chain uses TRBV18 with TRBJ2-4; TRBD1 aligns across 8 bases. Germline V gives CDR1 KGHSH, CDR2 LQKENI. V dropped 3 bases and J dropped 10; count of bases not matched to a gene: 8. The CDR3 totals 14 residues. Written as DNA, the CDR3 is TGTGCCAGCTCACCGGGTCAGGGGGCAAATATTCAGTACTTC. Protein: CASSPGQGANIQYF.